This T cell receptor (beta chain) was observed in a study of blood T cell repertoires in COVID-19. Background on the study: Whether acute or convalescent, the COVID-19 samples came from the United States, Italy and Spain. T cells, B-cell-depleted T cells, or PBMCs supplied cDNA or gDNA.

As handled by the study authors: From reference gene primer amplification, estimates of nucleated cell counts were derived. Libraries were prepared by immunoSEQ multiplex PCR; TCRdb keeps only in-frame clonotypes and omits some of them. That table gives V, J and clone size, and the DNA gave D and trimming. This sample has some 110,000 clones, with 80% to 95% found just once. The CDR3 is 15 amino acids. This clone was observed a single time. The TCR sequence derives from a man over 45 with COVID-19, enrolled during active disease. The rearrangement links TRBV12-1 to TRBJ2-1; the listed D gene, TRBD2, was not tested against the DNA. TRBV12-1 is designated a pseudogene. Sequences were obtained from peripheral blood. This CDR3 is CASSFEEREENEQFF. The CDR3 nucleotides are TGTGCCAGCAGCTTTGAGGAGCGGGAGGAAAATGAGCAGTTCTTC.